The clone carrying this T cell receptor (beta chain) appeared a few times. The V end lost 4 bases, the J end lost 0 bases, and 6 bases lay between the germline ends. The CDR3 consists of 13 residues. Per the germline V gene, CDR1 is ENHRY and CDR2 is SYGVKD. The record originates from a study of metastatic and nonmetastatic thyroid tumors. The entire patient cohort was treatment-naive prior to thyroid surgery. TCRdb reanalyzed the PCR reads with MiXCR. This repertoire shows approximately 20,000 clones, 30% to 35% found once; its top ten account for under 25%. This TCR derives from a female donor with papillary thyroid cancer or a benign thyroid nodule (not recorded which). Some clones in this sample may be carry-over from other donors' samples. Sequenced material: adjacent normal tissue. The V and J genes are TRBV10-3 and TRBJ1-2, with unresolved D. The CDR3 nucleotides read TGTGCCATCAGTGGTAACCCTAACTATGGCTACACCTTC. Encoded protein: CAISGNPNYGYTF.